This TCR beta chain was captured by sequencing in a study of blood T cell repertoires in COVID-19 (dated by TCRdb to 2020 to 2022). Broadly, across the study: The collaborator samples originated in the United States, Italy and Spain and spanned the acute and convalescent phases of COVID-19. The material from the prospective study consisted of cDNA or gDNA derived from T cells, B-cell-depleted T cells, or PBMCs. The sample metadata nearly always contained a de-identified subject ID, COVID-19 status, age in years and sex. Samples were obtained from the ongoing ImmuneRACE study (first 160 participants) and from over 1,000 subjects provided by 6 global collaborators. The repertoires were made available in a free public database intended to serve as a resource for research on the immune response to SARS-CoV-2. Where available, HLA class I and class II types were obtained from metadata supplied by the sample provider rather than from assay-based typing. Deeply sampled blood TCRbeta repertoires from subjects exposed to, actively infected with, or recovered from COVID-19 were included in the dataset. Beyond this particular receptor, the publication reports: The amount of clinical and demographic metadata varied by source and participant and was provided uncurated.

TCRbeta CDR3 regions were amplified from genomic DNA using the immunoSEQ Assay, a bias-controlled multiplex PCR. The authors' analysis ran thus. Nucleated cell counts per sample were estimated from amplification of reference gene primers within the assay. To quantify the absolute abundance of each unique TCRbeta CDR3 rearrangement, sequence reads were collapsed and filtered. For each sample, productive Simpson clonality was calculated as the square root of Simpson's diversity index over productive rearrangements. TCRdb took over this immuneACCESS table, retaining in-frame rearrangements with V and J assigned. Such tables are incomplete; in checked studies, under half of the missing clones stem from an unresolved V gene, and the remainder is unexplained. V, J and clone size were drawn from that table, and D and trimming were deduced from the DNA. Counted in this sample were a few hundred thousand clones; approximately 90% of them appeared once. Of the sample, around 9.5% falls within the top ten clones.

Points on this clone: The antigen this receptor binds is unknown. Base qualities are not at hand, and no much larger clone is one base apart.

The junction shows trimming of 6 bases on V and 7 bases on J, and the gene matches do not reach 20 bases of it. CDR1 and CDR2 are drawn from the germline V gene: MDHEN, SYDVKM. The CDR3 goes from the cysteine to the phenylalanine over 19 residues. The sequence is cut down to CDR3 DNA, 57 bases in frame from base 1. In the prospective study, participants were about 18 to 100 years old, resided in about two dozen geographic areas of the United States, and were enrolled through a virtual design. Cohort assignment in the prospective study relied on participant-reported clinical history from a screening survey and a study questionnaire. Recovered participants in ImmuneRACE Cohort 3 were defined as having two consecutive negative NP/OP PCR tests, clearance from a healthcare professional, or resolution of symptoms. In the prospective study, whole blood, serum and a nasopharyngeal or oropharyngeal swab were collected from each participant by mobile phlebotomists. Prospective study participants could optionally give additional blood draws and questionnaires over an approximately 2-month period. Before DNA extraction, prospective study blood samples were shipped either frozen or at room temperature.

This receptor was obtained from a woman aged 40 to 50 who had recovered from COVID-19. Recombination connected TRBV28 to TRBJ2-1; 11 central bases correspond to TRBD2. Sample: PBMCs or T cells enriched from blood (not recorded which). The DNA sequence is as follows: TGTGCCAGCAGCTACAGTGGCCTAGCGGGGGGTCCCCGGGGGAATGAGCAGTTCTTC. This sequence encodes CASSYSGLAGGPRGNEQFF.